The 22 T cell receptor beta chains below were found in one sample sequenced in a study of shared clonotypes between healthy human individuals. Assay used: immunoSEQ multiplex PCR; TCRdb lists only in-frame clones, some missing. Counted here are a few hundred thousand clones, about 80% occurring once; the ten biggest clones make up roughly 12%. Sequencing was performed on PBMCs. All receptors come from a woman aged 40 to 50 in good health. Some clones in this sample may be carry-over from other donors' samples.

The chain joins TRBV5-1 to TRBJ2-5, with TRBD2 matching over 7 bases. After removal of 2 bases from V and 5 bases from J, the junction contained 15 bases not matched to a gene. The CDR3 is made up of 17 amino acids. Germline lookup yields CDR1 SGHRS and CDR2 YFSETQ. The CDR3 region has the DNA TGCGCCAGCAGCTTACCCCGAGGGGCAGCCGGGGGGGAGACCCAGTACTTC. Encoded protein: CASSLPRGAAGGETQYF.

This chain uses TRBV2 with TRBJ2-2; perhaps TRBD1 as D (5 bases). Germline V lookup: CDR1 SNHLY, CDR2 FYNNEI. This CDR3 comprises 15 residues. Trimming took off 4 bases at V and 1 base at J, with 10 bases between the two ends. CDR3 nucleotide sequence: TGTGCCAGCAGTGTGTCCCAGGGGAACACCGGGGAGCTGTTTTTT. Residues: CASSVSQGNTGELFF.

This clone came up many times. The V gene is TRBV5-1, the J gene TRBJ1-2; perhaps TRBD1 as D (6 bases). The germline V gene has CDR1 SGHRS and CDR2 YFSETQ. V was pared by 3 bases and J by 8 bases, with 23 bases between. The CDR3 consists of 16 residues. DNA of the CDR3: TGCGCCAGCAGCTGGGGAAGTTACAGGGAGAGTGAGGGCTACACCTTC. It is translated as CASSWGSYRESEGYTF.

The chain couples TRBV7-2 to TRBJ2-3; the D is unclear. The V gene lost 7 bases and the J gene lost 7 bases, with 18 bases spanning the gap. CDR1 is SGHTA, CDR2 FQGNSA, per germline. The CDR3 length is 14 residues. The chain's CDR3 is CASNRALKGNTQYF. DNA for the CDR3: TGTGCCAGCAACCGGGCACTCAAGGGTAATACGCAGTATTTT.

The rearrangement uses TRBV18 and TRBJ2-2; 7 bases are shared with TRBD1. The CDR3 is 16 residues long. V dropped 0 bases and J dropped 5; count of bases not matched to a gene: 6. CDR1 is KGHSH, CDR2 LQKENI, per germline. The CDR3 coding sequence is TGTGCCAGCTCACCACCGGGACAGCGAGGGACCGGGGAGCTGTTTTTT. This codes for CASSPPGQRGTGELFF.

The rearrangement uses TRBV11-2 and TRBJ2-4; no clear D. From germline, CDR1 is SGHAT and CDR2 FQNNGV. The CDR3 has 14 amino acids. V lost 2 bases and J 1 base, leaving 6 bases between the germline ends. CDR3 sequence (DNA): TGTGCCAGCAGCTTACTTGGGGCCAAAAACATTCAGTACTTC. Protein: CASSLLGAKNIQYF.

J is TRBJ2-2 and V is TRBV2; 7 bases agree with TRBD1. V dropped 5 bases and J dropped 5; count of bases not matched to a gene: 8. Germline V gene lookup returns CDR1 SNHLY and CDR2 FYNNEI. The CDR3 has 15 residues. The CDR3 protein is CASSNDRVGTGELFF. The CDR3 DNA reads TGTGCCAGCAGTAACGACAGGGTAGGGACCGGGGAGCTGTTTTTT.

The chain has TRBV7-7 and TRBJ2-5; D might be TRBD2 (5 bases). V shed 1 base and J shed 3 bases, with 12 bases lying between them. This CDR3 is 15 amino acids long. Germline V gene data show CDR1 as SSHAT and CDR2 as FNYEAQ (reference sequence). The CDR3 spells CASSLVRTWEETQYF. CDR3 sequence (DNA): TGTGCCAGCAGCTTAGTCAGGACTTGGGAAGAGACCCAGTACTTC.

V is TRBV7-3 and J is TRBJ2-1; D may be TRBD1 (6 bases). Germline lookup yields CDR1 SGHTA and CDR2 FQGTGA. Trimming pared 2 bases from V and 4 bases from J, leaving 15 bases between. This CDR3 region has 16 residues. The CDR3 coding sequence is TGTGCCAGCAGCTTAGGGGGCGGAGAAGGATACAATGAGCAGTTCTTC. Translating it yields CASSLGGGEGYNEQFF.

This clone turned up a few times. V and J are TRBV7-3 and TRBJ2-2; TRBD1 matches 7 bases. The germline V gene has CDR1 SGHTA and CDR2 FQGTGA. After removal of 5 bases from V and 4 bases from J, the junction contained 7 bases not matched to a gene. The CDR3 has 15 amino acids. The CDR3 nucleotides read TGTGCCAGCAGCCCGGGACAGACAGGCACCGGGGAGCTGTTTTTT. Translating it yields CASSPGQTGTGELFF. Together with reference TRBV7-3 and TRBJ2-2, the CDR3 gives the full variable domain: GAGVSQTPSNKVTEKGKYVELRCDPISGHTALYWYRQSLGQGPEFLIYFQGTGAADDSGLPNDRFFAVRPEGSVSTLKIQRTERGDSAVYLCASSPGQTGTGELFFGEGSRLTVL.

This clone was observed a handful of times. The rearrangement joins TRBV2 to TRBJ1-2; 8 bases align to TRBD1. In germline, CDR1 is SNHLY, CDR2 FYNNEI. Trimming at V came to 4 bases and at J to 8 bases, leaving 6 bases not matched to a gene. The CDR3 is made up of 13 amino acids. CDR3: CASSGGQGRGYTF. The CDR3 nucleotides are TGTGCCAGCAGTGGTGGACAGGGTAGGGGCTACACCTTC.

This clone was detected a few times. The CDR3 nucleotides are TGTGCCAGCAGTGACAACCCAGCACCGTCCTACGAGCAGTACTTC. It codes for CASSDNPAPSYEQYF. V usage is TRBV6-1 and J usage is TRBJ2-7; unclear D gene. The CDR3 loop spans 15 amino acids. Trimming shortened V by 3 bases and J by 1 base, and 13 bases separated the two germline ends. Germline CDR1 and CDR2: MNHNS and SASEGT.

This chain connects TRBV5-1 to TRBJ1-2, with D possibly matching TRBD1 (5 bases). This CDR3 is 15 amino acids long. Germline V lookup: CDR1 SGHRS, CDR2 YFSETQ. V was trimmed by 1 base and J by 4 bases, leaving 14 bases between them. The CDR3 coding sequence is TGCGCCAGCAGCTTGACTGAGGGACTAGTCTATGGCTACACCTTC. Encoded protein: CASSLTEGLVYGYTF.

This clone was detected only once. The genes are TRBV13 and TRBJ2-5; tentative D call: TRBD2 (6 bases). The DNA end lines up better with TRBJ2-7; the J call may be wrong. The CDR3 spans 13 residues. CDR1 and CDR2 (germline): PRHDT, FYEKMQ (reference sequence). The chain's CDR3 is CASSLTGTREQYF. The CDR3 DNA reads TGTGCCAGCAGCTTGACGGGGACTCGCGAGCAGTACTTC.

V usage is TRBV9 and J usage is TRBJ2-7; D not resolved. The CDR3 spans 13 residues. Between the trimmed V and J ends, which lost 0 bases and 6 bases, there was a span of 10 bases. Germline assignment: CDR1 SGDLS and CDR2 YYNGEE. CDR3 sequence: CASSVVPSAEQYF. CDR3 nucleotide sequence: TGTGCCAGCAGCGTAGTGCCTAGTGCCGAGCAGTACTTC.

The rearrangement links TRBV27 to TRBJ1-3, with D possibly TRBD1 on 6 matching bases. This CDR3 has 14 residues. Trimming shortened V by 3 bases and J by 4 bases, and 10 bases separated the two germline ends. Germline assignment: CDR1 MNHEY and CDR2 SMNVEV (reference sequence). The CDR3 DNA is TGTGCCAGCAGTTTGGGGGGCTCAGGAAACACCATATATTTT. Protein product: CASSLGGSGNTIYF.

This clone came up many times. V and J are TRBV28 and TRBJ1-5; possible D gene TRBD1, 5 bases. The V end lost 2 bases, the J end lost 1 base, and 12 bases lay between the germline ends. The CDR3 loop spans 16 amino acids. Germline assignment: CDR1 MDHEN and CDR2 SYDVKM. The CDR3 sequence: CASSLSGGWSNQPQHF. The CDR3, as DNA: TGTGCCAGCAGTTTAAGTGGGGGTTGGAGCAATCAGCCCCAGCATTTT. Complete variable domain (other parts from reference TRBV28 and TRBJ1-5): DVKVTQSSRYLVKRTGEKVFLECVQDMDHENMFWYRQDPGLGLRLIYFSYDVKMKEKGDIPEGYSVSREKKERFSLILESASTNQTSMYLCASSLSGGWSNQPQHFGDGTRLSIL.

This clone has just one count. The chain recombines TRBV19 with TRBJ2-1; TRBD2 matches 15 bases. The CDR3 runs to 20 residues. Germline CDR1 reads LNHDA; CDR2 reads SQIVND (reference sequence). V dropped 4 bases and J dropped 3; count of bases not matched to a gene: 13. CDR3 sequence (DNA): TGTGCCAGTAGTAGATTCCGACCGGGGGGACTAGCGGGAGGCTACAATGAGCAGTTCTTC. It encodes CASSRFRPGGLAGGYNEQFF.

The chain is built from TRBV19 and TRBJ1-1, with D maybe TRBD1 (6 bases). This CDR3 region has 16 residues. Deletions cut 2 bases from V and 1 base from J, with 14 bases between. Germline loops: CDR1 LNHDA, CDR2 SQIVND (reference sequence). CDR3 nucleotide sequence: TGTGCCAGTAGTATAATAAGGGGGGGATCGAACACTGAAGCTTTCTTT. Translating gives CASSIIRGGSNTEAFF.

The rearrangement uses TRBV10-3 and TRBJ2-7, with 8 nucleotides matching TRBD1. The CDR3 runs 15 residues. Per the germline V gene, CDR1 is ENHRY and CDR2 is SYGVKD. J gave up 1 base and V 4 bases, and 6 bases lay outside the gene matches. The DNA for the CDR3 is TGTGCCATCAGTGGACCCGGACAGGGATCCTACGAGCAGTACTTC. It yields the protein CAISGPGQGSYEQYF.

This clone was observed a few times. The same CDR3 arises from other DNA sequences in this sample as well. CDR3 nucleotides: TGTGCCAGCAAAGGACAGGGAAATCAGCCCCAGCATTTT. Translation: CASKGQGNQPQHF. The rearrangement joins TRBV2 to TRBJ1-5, with 8 bases fitting TRBD1. The trim removed 7 bases at V and 4 bases at J, leaving 3 bases unmatched. This CDR3 has 13 amino acids. Germline V gene lookup returns CDR1 SNHLY and CDR2 FYNNEI. Drawing the rest from reference TRBV2 and TRBJ1-5, the complete variable domain is EPEVTQTPSHQVTQMGQEVILRCVPISNHLYFYWYRQILGQKVEFLVSFYNNEISEKSEIFDDQFSVERPDGSNFTLKIRSTKLEDSAMYFCASKGQGNQPQHFGDGTRLSIL.

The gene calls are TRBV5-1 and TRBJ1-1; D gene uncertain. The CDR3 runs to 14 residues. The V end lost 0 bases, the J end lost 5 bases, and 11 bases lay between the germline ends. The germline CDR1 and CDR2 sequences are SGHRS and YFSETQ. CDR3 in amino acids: CASSLVVGETEAFF. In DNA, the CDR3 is TGCGCCAGCAGCTTGGTCGTGGGAGAGACTGAAGCTTTCTTT.